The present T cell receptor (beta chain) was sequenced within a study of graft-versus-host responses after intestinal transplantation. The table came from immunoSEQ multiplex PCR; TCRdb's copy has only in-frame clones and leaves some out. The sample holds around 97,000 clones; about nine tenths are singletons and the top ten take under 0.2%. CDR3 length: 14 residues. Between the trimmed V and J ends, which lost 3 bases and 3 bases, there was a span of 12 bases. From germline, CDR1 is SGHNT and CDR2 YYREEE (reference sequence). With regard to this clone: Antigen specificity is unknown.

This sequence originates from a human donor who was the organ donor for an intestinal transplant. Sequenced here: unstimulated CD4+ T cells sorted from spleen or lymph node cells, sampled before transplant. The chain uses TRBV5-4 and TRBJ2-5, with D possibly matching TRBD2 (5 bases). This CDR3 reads CASSSPGSKETQYF. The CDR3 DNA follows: TGTGCCAGCAGCTCGCCGGGGTCCAAAGAGACCCAGTACTTC.